The 11 T cell receptor beta chains below all came from one sample that was sequenced in a study of blood T cells in healthy people across ages. Sample-barcoded 5' priming and a J-beta primer mix drove a second PCR of about 7 to 12 cycles. TCRdb passed the 5' RACE reads through MiXCR, listing each CDR3 protein once. The sample lists 1.5 million to 2 million distinct CDR3 sequences, around half seen once, with around 2.1% in the top ten. Material for sequencing was blood. Receptor source: a woman in her thirties or forties in good health.

This clonotype was seen a handful of times. The rearrangement uses TRBV6-5 and TRBJ2-5; the D gene could be TRBD1 or TRBD2 (5 bases each). V shed 4 bases and J shed 2 bases, with 26 bases lying between them. This CDR3 is built from 19 residues. Germline V CDR1 and CDR2: MNHEY, SVGAGI. In DNA form, the CDR3 reads TGTGCCAGCAGTTCCTCCGACGACGGGGCCGCCTTTGGGCAAGAGACCCAGTACTTC. Translated, it gives CASSSSDDGAAFGQETQYF.

This clonotype was seen only a few times. The CDR3 nucleotides are TGTGCCAGCAGCCGCGGGACAGGGGTCGCGACAGATACGCAGTATTTT. Its translation is CASSRGTGVATDTQYF. The chain couples TRBV6-2 or TRBV6-3 to TRBJ2-3; 10 bases agree with TRBD1. CDR3 length: 16 residues. V was clipped by 6 bases and J by 3 bases; unmatched bases: 9. The germline V gene encodes CDR1 MNHEY and CDR2 SVGEGT.

V and J are TRBV28 and TRBJ2-7; unclear D gene. From germline, CDR1 is MDHEN and CDR2 SYDVKM. The CDR3 extends over 14 amino acids. Trimming took off 3 bases at V and 2 bases at J, with 11 bases between the two ends. The CDR3 DNA follows: TGTGCCAGCAGTTTGAAGGACGGTCCCTACGAGCAGTACTTC. Amino acid sequence: CASSLKDGPYEQYF. The full variable domain, completed using reference TRBV28 and TRBJ2-7, is DVKVTQSSRYLVKRTGEKVFLECVQDMDHENMFWYRQDPGLGLRLIYFSYDVKMKEKGDIPEGYSVSREKKERFSLILESASTNQTSMYLCASSLKDGPYEQYFGPGTRLTVT.

Only one count was recorded for this clonotype. The chain has TRBV20-1 and TRBJ1-1; D uncertain. The CDR3 is 12 residues long. The V end lost 2 bases, the J end lost 4 bases, and 8 bases lay between the germline ends. The germline gives CDR1 DFQATT, CDR2 SNEGSKA (reference sequence). The CDR3 DNA sequence: TGCAGTGCTAGATCGGCGAGCACTGAAGCTTTCTTT. Its protein product is CSARSASTEAFF.

This clonotype has only a few counts. The genes are TRBV7-2 and TRBJ2-7; TRBD1 or TRBD2 may be the D gene (5 bases each). V was trimmed by 4 bases and J by 0 bases, leaving 16 bases between them. CDR1 is SGHTA, CDR2 FQGNSA, per germline. The CDR3 loop spans 16 amino acids. CDR3 residues: CASSSPRDLSSYEQYF. As DNA, the CDR3 is TGTGCCAGCAGCTCCCCCAGGGACCTTAGCTCCTACGAGCAGTACTTC.

This clonotype was counted a few times. The rearrangement joins TRBV3-1 to TRBJ2-1; TRBD1 might be the D (6 bases). The germline CDR1 and CDR2 sequences are LGHDT and YNNKEL (reference sequence). The CDR3 sequence is 16 residues long. V dropped 1 base and J dropped 7 bases, with 17 bases sitting between them. The CDR3 reads CASSQVRGGIGNEQFF. DNA of the CDR3: TGTGCCAGCAGCCAAGTAAGAGGGGGTATTGGAAATGAGCAGTTCTTC.

The V and J genes are TRBV4-2 and TRBJ1-2, with 7 nucleotides matching TRBD1. The V and J ends lost 0 bases and 1 base, in that order; junction bases with no gene match: 8. CDR1 and CDR2 (germline): LGHNA, YNFKEQ. The length of the CDR3 is 17 residues. The CDR3 loop reads CASSQDRGTEFNYGYTF. The CDR3 coding sequence is TGTGCCAGCAGCCAAGATAGAGGGACAGAATTTAACTATGGCTACACCTTC.

The rearrangement uses TRBV4-2 and TRBJ2-1; possibly TRBD2 for D (6 bases). The CDR3 is made up of 16 amino acids. V gave up 1 base and J gave up 0 bases, with 10 bases separating them. CDR1 LGHNA and CDR2 YNFKEQ come from the germline V gene. In nucleotides, the CDR3 is TGTGCCAGCAGCCAAGTTGGGGGGAACTCCTACAATGAGCAGTTCTTC. Its translation: CASSQVGGNSYNEQFF.

The gene calls are TRBV27 and TRBJ1-1; D is possibly TRBD1 (6 bases). Germline CDR1 is MNHEY and CDR2 is SMNVEV (reference sequence). The CDR3 is 16 residues long. The V end was cut by 0 bases, the J end by 4 bases, with 15 bases between. The CDR3 coding sequence is TGTGCCAGCAGTTTATCGGTTGGGGGCGGCATCACTGAAGCTTTCTTT. It yields the protein CASSLSVGGGITEAFF.

This clonotype was counted a single time. The V and J genes are TRBV4-1 and TRBJ1-5; maybe TRBD1 (6 bases). CDR1 MGHRA and CDR2 YSYEKL come from the germline V gene. CDR3 length: 20 amino acids. V was cut by 0 bases and J by 4 bases, with 25 bases left in between. The CDR3 protein is CASSQEFRTDTKVRNQPQHF. In DNA, the CDR3 is TGCGCCAGCAGCCAAGAGTTTCGGACAGATACAAAAGTTCGGAATCAGCCCCAGCATTTT.

The V gene is TRBV20-1, the J gene TRBJ2-1, with 10 nucleotides matching TRBD2. The CDR3 sequence is 14 residues long. Looked up from germline, CDR1 is DFQATT and CDR2 is SNEGSKA (reference sequence). J gave up 5 bases and V 5 bases, and 6 bases lay outside the gene matches. The DNA of the CDR3 is TGCAGTGCTTTAGCGGGGGGCGGACACAATGAGCAGTTCTTC. This translates into CSALAGGGHNEQFF.